This TCR beta chain was recorded in a study of cytomegalovirus exposure and HLA in healthy donors. Study-wide results and limits: A few V segments could not be told apart, such as TRBV6-2 and TRBV6-3, and were left out.

The CDR3 is 16 amino acids. Trimming took 1 base from V and 4 from J; bases not matched to a gene: 1. Germline loops: CDR1 LGHNA, CDR2 YSLEER. Primers included in the PCR were 60 Vbeta and 13 Jbeta primers. This table comes from immunoSEQ multiplex PCR, and its TCRdb copy is limited to in-frame clones, with some not included. The sample has around 120,000 clones; around 79% are singletons. With respect to this clone: Its antigen is currently unknown. The sample holds other DNA sequences that translate to the same CDR3.

The J gene is TRBJ2-1, the V gene TRBV4-3; TRBD2 matches 13 bases. Sequences were obtained from PBMCs. The receptor comes from a woman aged 40 to 50 in good health and CMV-seronegative. CDR3 sequence: CASSQGLAGGYNEQFF. CDR3 sequence (DNA): TGCGCCAGCAGCCAAGGACTAGCGGGGGGTTACAATGAGCAGTTCTTC.